This entry lists 26 T cell receptor beta chains sequenced from one sample in a study of response to subunit inactivated influenza vaccine. From the RT-PCR reads, TCRdb called clonotypes with MiXCR, one entry per CDR3 protein. The sample has roughly 290,000 distinct CDR3 sequences, less than 25% seen once. Sequencing was performed on PBMCs from blood, taken 21 months after vaccination. These receptors all come from a man aged 45-69 years who received an inactivated influenza vaccine.

The chain combines TRBV13 with TRBJ1-1; perhaps TRBD1 as D (5 bases). The length of the CDR3 is 14 residues. The germline V gene encodes CDR1 PRHDT and CDR2 FYEKMQ (reference sequence). V was cut by 3 bases and J by 1 base, with 9 bases left in between. The CDR3 reads CASSFGTQNTEAFF. CDR3 sequence (DNA): TGTGCCAGCAGCTTCGGGACTCAGAACACTGAAGCTTTCTTT.

This chain joins TRBV5-1 and TRBJ2-1; TRBD2 matches at 8 bases. Germline CDR1 is SGHRS and CDR2 is YFSETQ. The ends lost 5 bases at V and 2 bases at J; junction bases unmatched: 9. The CDR3 is 16 residues long. The CDR3 spells CASSPQAGGAYNEQFF. In nucleotides, the CDR3 is TGCGCCAGCAGTCCCCAGGCGGGGGGAGCCTACAATGAGCAGTTCTTC.

The chain links TRBV20-1 to TRBJ2-7, with 9 nucleotides matching TRBD2. The CDR3 spans 14 residues. Germline assignment: CDR1 DFQATT and CDR2 SNEGSKA (reference sequence). Unmatched junction bases numbered 5, after V lost 0 bases and J lost 5 bases. The CDR3 reads CSARDRGRVDEQYF. The CDR3 DNA is TGCAGTGCTAGAGATCGCGGGAGGGTGGACGAGCAGTACTTC.

The rearrangement uses TRBV7-9 and TRBJ2-1; possible D gene TRBD1, 5 bases. The CDR3 covers 15 residues. Trimming shortened V by 6 bases and J by 4 bases, and 16 bases separated the two germline ends. The V gene's germline CDR1 is SEHNR and CDR2 FQNEAQ (reference sequence). The CDR3 region has the DNA TGTGCCAGCAGTTTCCCCCTGGGGCTATACAATGAGCAGTTCTTC. Its protein is CASSFPLGLYNEQFF.

The V call is TRBV29-1, the J call TRBJ1-2; possibly TRBD1 for D (5 bases). Germline V CDR1 and CDR2: SQVTM, ANQGSEA. V shed 2 bases and J shed 2 bases, with 6 bases lying between them. CDR3 length: 12 amino acids. In DNA, the CDR3 is TGCAGCGTTGAATCAGGGAACTATGGCTACACCTTC. This encodes CSVESGNYGYTF.

This rearrangement joins TRBV5-1 to TRBJ1-1; perhaps TRBD1 as D (6 bases). Looked up from germline, CDR1 is SGHRS and CDR2 is YFSETQ. Trimming shortened V by 2 bases and J by 5 bases, and 16 bases separated the two germline ends. The CDR3 length is 15 residues. The CDR3 coding sequence is TGCGCCAGCAGCTTACTGACAGGCCGACCTACTGAAGCTTTCTTT. This codes for CASSLLTGRPTEAFF.

The rearrangement uses TRBV29-1 and TRBJ2-3, with D possibly TRBD1 on 6 matching bases. CDR3 length equals 13 residues. Germline V gene sequence: CDR1 SQVTM, CDR2 ANQGSEA. The V end lost 8 bases, the J end lost 1 base, and 13 bases lay between the germline ends. The CDR3 DNA reads TGCAGCATCCGGACAGACCGCACAGATACGCAGTATTTT. Amino acids: CSIRTDRTDTQYF.

This chain joins TRBV7-2 and TRBJ2-7; 9 bases line up with TRBD1. CDR1 is SGHTA, CDR2 FQGNSA, per germline. V shed 3 bases and J 5 bases; nucleotides not matched to a gene: 8. The CDR3 is made up of 15 amino acids. CDR3 nucleotide sequence: TGTGCCAGCAGCTTCACCGGGACAGGGAAGAACGAGCAGTACTTC. Its protein product is CASSFTGTGKNEQYF.

CDR3: CASSRLASGRLSSSYNEQFF. The CDR3 DNA is TGTGCCAGCAGCCGACTGGCTAGCGGGAGGCTGTCATCCTCCTACAATGAGCAGTTCTTC. This chain links TRBV12-3 or TRBV12-4 with TRBJ2-1, with TRBD2 matching 11 bases. Trimming at V came to 6 bases and at J to 0 bases, leaving 16 bases not matched to a gene. The length of the CDR3 is 20 residues.

The CDR3 nucleotides read TGTGCCAGCAGTTCCGAGGAGCGGGTCCGTTACAATGAGCAGTTCTTC. Protein sequence: CASSSEERVRYNEQFF. This chain uses TRBV28 with TRBJ2-1, with TRBD2 as a possible D gene (6 bases). Germline CDR1 reads MDHEN; CDR2 reads SYDVKM. The V and J ends lost 4 bases and 4 bases respectively, with 17 bases between them. There are 16 residues in the CDR3.

This clonotype was seen a handful of times. V gene TRBV7-8 combines with J gene TRBJ1-3; D uncertain. V gave up 8 bases and J gave up 2 bases, with 19 bases separating them. CDR1 and CDR2 (germline): SGHVS, FQNEAQ. CDR3 length: 16 residues. The CDR3 here is CASGLSVAGTGNTIYF. For the CDR3, the DNA is TGTGCCAGCGGACTCTCGGTCGCGGGGACTGGAAACACCATATATTTT.

The chain uses TRBV10-3 and TRBJ1-3, with unresolved D. The CDR3 contains 13 residues. Trimming shortened V by 7 bases and J by 2 bases, and 9 bases separated the two germline ends. The germline CDR1 and CDR2 sequences are ENHRY and SYGVKD. The CDR3 loop reads CAIKTTTGNTIYF. CDR3 in DNA: TGTGCCATCAAGACGACCACTGGAAACACCATATATTTT.

This chain connects TRBV19 to TRBJ1-5, with D perhaps TRBD1 (5 bases). This CDR3 is built from 15 residues. Germline V lookup: CDR1 LNHDA, CDR2 SQIVND (reference sequence). Trimming shortened V by 7 bases and J by 0 bases, and 13 bases separated the two germline ends. CDR3 in amino acids: CASKTTAYSNQPQHF. CDR3 in DNA: TGTGCCAGTAAAACGACAGCTTATAGCAATCAGCCCCAGCATTTT.

The chain uses TRBV20-1 and TRBJ2-4; no clear D gene. Germline CDR1 DFQATT, CDR2 SNEGSKA (reference sequence). Trimming took off 3 bases at V and 6 bases at J, with 9 bases between the two ends. The CDR3 length is 12 residues. The CDR3 DNA reads TGCAGTGCTAGTCGCAGTGCAAACATTCAGTACTTC. Amino acids: CSASRSANIQYF.

The chain employs TRBV3-1 and TRBJ2-5; D may be TRBD1 (6 bases). The V gene's germline CDR1 is LGHDT and CDR2 YNNKEL (reference sequence). Trimming cost V 6 bases and J 2 bases, with 13 bases left between them. The CDR3 covers 14 residues. The CDR3, as DNA: TGTGCCAGCAGTTCCTTAGGACAGCAAGAGACCCAGTACTTC. Translated, it gives CASSSLGQQETQYF.

The sample holds a few counts of this clonotype. The chain joins TRBV7-8 to TRBJ1-6; D possibly corresponds to TRBD1 (5 bases). Deletions cut 3 bases from V and 9 bases from J, with 18 bases between. Germline V gene lookup returns CDR1 SGHVS and CDR2 FQNEAQ. CDR3 length: 16 residues. The CDR3 is CASSFQTDPGRSPLHF. CDR3 nucleotide sequence: TGTGCCAGCAGCTTCCAGACAGACCCAGGACGTTCACCCCTCCACTTT.

This clonotype has a handful of counts. The chain joins TRBV25-1 to TRBJ1-3, with D possibly matching TRBD1 (5 bases). The germline V and J ends were trimmed by 4 bases and 5 bases, with 12 bases remaining between them. Germline V CDR1 and CDR2: MGHDK, SYGVNS. The CDR3 consists of 14 residues. The CDR3, as DNA: TGTGCCAGCAGTGGTTTTGGGGGAAGAAACACCATATATTTT. It codes for CASSGFGGRNTIYF.

This clonotype was counted only a few times. This chain connects TRBV11-1 to TRBJ1-1; weak D call: TRBD1 (5 bases). The germline V and J ends were trimmed by 5 bases and 0 bases, with 19 bases remaining between them. Per germline, CDR1 SGHAT and CDR2 FQDESV (reference sequence). The CDR3 is 17 amino acids. The CDR3 DNA reads as TGTGCCAGCAGCCAGGGAAGACGGAGCCAGGTGAACACTGAAGCTTTCTTT. This codes for CASSQGRRSQVNTEAFF.

This clonotype was seen repeatedly, ten times or more. The V gene is TRBV7-9, the J gene TRBJ1-5; D gene ambiguous. Trimming took 0 bases from V and 11 from J, leaving 8 bases between them. CDR3 length equals 12 residues. From germline, CDR1 is SEHNR and CDR2 FQNEAQ (reference sequence). The CDR3 here is CASSLAAQAQHF. CDR3 bases: TGTGCCAGCAGCTTAGCGGCCCAGGCCCAGCATTTT.

This clonotype was recorded many times. The V and J genes are TRBV4-3 and TRBJ2-3; the D gene is possibly TRBD1 (5 bases). Germline V gene data show CDR1 as LGHNA and CDR2 as YSLEER. The CDR3 is 15 amino acids. V was pared by 1 base and J by 2 bases, with 10 bases between. DNA of the CDR3: TGCGCCAGCAGCCAAGTTGGGGCAGCCACAGATACGCAGTATTTT. It translates to CASSQVGAATDTQYF.

V and J are TRBV6-2 or TRBV6-3 and TRBJ2-1, with D perhaps matching TRBD2 (6 bases). Looked up from germline, CDR1 is MNHEY and CDR2 is SVGEGT. The CDR3 runs to 17 residues. Trimming removed 2 bases from V and 1 base from J, with 15 bases in between. CDR3 DNA: TGTGCCAGCAGTTACCGGACTTTAGCGGAGTCCTACAATGAGCAGTTCTTC. Translation gives CASSYRTLAESYNEQFF.

This clonotype was detected ten times or more. The chain links TRBV10-3 to TRBJ1-6; D not certain. CDR1 and CDR2 (germline): ENHRY, SYGVKD. This CDR3 spans 14 amino acids. Trimming stripped 0 bases from V and 8 bases from J, with 8 bases between. The CDR3 region has the DNA TGTGCCATCAGTGAGTCAAACATATATTCACCCCTCCACTTT. It translates to CAISESNIYSPLHF.

The J gene is TRBJ2-3, the V gene TRBV4-3; 10 bases align to TRBD2. CDR1 is LGHNA and CDR2 is YSLEER in the germline V gene. The V segment lost 3 bases and the J segment 2 bases; nucleotides outside the gene matches: 11. CDR3 length: 18 residues. Written as DNA, the CDR3 is TGCGCCAGCAGCCAGGGCATAATAGCGGGAGGTTCCACAGATACGCAGTATTTT. This sequence encodes CASSQGIIAGGSTDTQYF.

The chain joins TRBV20-1 to TRBJ2-4, with D tentatively TRBD2 (5 bases). The V end lost 6 bases, the J end lost 2 bases, and 14 bases lay between the germline ends. The CDR3 consists of 14 residues. Germline-derived CDR1 and CDR2 are DFQATT and SNEGSKA (reference sequence). Here the CDR3 DNA reads TGCAGTGCCCTCGTAGGAGGCCCCAAAAACATTCAGTACTTC. Translation: CSALVGGPKNIQYF.

This clonotype came up a few times. The CDR3: CASSSTEAFF. The CDR3 nucleotides are TGTGCCAGCAGCAGCACTGAAGCTTTCTTT. This sequence joins TRBV28 and TRBJ1-1; D is unresolved. This CDR3 is 10 amino acids long. Germline CDR1 and CDR2: MDHEN and SYDVKM. V lost 6 bases and J 4 bases, leaving 3 bases between the germline ends. Based on the CDR3 plus reference TRBV28 and TRBJ1-1, the full variable domain is DVKVTQSSRYLVKRTGEKVFLECVQDMDHENMFWYRQDPGLGLRLIYFSYDVKMKEKGDIPEGYSVSREKKERFSLILESASTNQTSMYLCASSSTEAFFGQGTRLTVV.

This clonotype turned up a few times. The chain joins TRBV6-5 to TRBJ2-7, with unresolved D. This CDR3 has 12 amino acids. Germline lookup yields CDR1 MNHEY and CDR2 SVGAGI. V was trimmed by 0 bases and J by 6 bases, leaving 6 bases between them. This CDR3 is CASSYSGIEQYF. Written as DNA, the CDR3 is TGTGCCAGCAGTTACTCGGGGATCGAGCAGTACTTC.